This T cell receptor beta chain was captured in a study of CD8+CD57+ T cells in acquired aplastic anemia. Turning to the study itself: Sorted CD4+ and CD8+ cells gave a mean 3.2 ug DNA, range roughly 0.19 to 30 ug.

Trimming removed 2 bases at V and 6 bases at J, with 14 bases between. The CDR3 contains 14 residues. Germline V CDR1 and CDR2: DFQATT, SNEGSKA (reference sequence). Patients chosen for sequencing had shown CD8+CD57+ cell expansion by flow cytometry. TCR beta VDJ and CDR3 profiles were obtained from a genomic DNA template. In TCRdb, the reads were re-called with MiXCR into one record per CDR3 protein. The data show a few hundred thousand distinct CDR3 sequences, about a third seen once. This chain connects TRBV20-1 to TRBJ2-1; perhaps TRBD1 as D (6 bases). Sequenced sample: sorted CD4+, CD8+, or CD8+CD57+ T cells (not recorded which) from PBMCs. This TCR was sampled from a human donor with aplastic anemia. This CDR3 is CSARRLDSINEQFF. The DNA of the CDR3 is TGCAGTGCTAGACGCCTGGACAGCATCAATGAGCAGTTCTTC.